Here is one TCR beta chain with its context. Its cognate antigen has yet to be identified. No clone much larger than this one lies a single base away; base qualities are absent. This entry is derived from a study of blood T cell repertoires in COVID-19 (TCRdb year 2020). Some background on the complete study: Samples covering the acute and convalescent phases of COVID-19 were provided by collaborators in the United States, Italy and Spain. The repertoires were made available in a free public database intended to serve as a resource for research on the immune response to SARS-CoV-2. Where available, HLA class I and class II types were obtained from metadata supplied by the sample provider rather than from assay-based typing. Nearly every sample came with metadata listing a de-identified subject ID, COVID-19 status, age in years and sex. The samples were drawn from the first 160 participants of the ongoing ImmuneRACE study and from 950 to 1,500 subjects provided by 6 global collaborators. The prospective study material was composed of cDNA or gDNA derived from T cells, B-cell-depleted T cells, or PBMCs. The dataset comprised deeply sampled blood TCRbeta repertoires from subjects exposed to, actively infected with, or recovered from COVID-19.

Each collaborating institution followed its own protocols to collect whole blood in K2EDTA tubes. For TCRbeta analysis, collaborators shipped samples as frozen whole blood, isolated PBMCs, or DNA extracted from either of those sample types. TCRbeta CDR3 regions were amplified from genomic DNA by means of the immunoSEQ Assay, a bias-controlled multiplex PCR. The original pipeline was this. Within the assay, amplification of reference gene primers was used to estimate how many nucleated cells each sample contained. Sequence reads were collapsed and filtered to measure the absolute abundance of every unique TCRbeta CDR3 rearrangement. For each sample, productive Simpson clonality was calculated as the square root of Simpson's diversity index across productive rearrangements. This immuneACCESS table, as held by TCRdb, lists in-frame sequences with V and J called but not all clones. Of the missing ones, under half trace to an unresolved V gene in checked studies; the others have no known cause. The V and J calls and the clone size are those of that table, but D and trimming were determined from the DNA. The sample has roughly 110,000 clones on record, 90% to 95% of them singletons. Clones ranked in the top ten supply around 1.2% of the sample.

Study-level results and caveats: The quantity of clinical and demographic metadata differed by source and by participant and was supplied without curation.

Specimen: peripheral blood. The clonotype originates from a woman in her twenties or thirties with acute or convalescent COVID-19.

The CDR3 amino acid sequence is: CASSLRMGGTEAFF. The DNA is as follows: TGTGCCAGCAGTCTCAGGATGGGGGGCACTGAAGCTTTCTTT. Recombination joined TRBV27 with TRBJ1-1; the D gene is possibly TRBD1, with 5 bases matching. Its CDR3 holds 14 amino acids, cysteine through phenylalanine. Only the CDR3 portion is preserved as DNA: 42 bases, with reading frame beginning at the first base. V drops 5 bases and J drops 4 bases, leaving 14 bases in between. From the germline V gene (reference sequence), CDR1 is MNHEY and CDR2 is SMNVEV.